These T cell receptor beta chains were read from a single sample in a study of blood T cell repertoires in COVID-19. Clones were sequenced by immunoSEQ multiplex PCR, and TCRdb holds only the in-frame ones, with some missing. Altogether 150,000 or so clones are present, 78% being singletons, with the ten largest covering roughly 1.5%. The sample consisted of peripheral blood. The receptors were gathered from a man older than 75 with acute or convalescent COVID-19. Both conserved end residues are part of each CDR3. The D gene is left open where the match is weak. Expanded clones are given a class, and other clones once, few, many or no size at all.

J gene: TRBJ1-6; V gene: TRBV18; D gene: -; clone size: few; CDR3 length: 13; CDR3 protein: CASSPDISSPLHF; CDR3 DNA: TGTGCCAGCTCACCCGACATATCTTCACCCCTCCACTTT
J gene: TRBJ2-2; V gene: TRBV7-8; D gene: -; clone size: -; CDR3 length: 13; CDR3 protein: CASNQGWAGELFF; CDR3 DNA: TGTGCCAGCAACCAGGGTTGGGCTGGGGAGCTGTTTTTT
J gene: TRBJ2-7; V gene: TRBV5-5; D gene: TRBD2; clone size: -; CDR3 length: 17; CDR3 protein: CASSAPEVERGGGEQYF; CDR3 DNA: TGTGCCAGCAGCGCCCCGGAGGTCGAGCGGGGGGGCGGCGAGCAGTACTTC
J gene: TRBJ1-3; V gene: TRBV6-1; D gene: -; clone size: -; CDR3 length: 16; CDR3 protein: CASSEMRGQTGNTIYF; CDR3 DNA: TGTGCCAGCAGTGAAATGAGAGGGCAGACTGGAAACACCATATATTTT
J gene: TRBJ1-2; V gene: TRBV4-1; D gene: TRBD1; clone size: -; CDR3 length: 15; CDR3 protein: CASSQGGTGVYGYTF; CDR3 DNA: TGCGCCAGCAGCCAAGGGGGGACAGGGGTCTATGGCTACACCTTC
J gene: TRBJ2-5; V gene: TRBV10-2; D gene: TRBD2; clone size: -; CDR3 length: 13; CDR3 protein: CASSRRGGETQYF; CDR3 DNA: TGCGCCAGCAGTCGTCGGGGGGGAGAGACCCAGTACTTC
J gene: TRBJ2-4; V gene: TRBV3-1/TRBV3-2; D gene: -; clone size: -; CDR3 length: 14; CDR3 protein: CASSPGVGPYIQYF; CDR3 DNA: TGTGCCAGCAGCCCAGGGGTAGGCCCGTACATTCAGTACTTC
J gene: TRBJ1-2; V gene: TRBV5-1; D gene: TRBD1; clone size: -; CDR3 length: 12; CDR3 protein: CASSSRGLGYTF; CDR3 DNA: TGCGCCAGCAGCTCCAGGGGGCTTGGCTACACCTTC
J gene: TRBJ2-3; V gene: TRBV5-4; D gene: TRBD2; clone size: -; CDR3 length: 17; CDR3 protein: CASSSPGIGGAADTQYF; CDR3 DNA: TGTGCCAGCAGCTCCCCGGGTATCGGGGGGGCCGCAGATACGCAGTATTTT
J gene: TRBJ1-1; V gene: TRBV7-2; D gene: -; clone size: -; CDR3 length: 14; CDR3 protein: CASSLIRSGAEAFF; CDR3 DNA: TGTGCCAGCAGCTTAATTAGATCAGGTGCTGAAGCTTTCTTT
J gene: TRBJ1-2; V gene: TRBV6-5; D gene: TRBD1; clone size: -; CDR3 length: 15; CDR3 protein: CASRDREKVNYGYTF; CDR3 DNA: TGTGCCAGCAGGGACAGGGAGAAGGTTAACTATGGCTACACCTTC
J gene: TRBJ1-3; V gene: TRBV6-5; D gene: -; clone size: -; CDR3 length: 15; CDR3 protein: CASSYGRISGNTIYF; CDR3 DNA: TGTGCCAGCAGTTACGGGAGGATCTCTGGAAACACCATATATTTT
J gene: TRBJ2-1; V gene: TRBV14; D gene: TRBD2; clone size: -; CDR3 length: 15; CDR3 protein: CASSQLTSGGNEQFF; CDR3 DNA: TGTGCCAGCAGCCAATTGACTAGCGGGGGGAATGAGCAGTTCTTC
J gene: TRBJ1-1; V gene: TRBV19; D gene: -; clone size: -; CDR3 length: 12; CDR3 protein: CASSQQVSEAFF; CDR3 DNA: TGTGCCAGTAGTCAGCAGGTTTCTGAAGCTTTCTTT
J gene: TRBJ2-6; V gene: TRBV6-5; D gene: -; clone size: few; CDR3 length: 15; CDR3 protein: CASSLGAAGANVLTF; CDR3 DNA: TGTGCCAGCAGTCTAGGTGCGGCTGGGGCCAACGTCCTGACTTTC
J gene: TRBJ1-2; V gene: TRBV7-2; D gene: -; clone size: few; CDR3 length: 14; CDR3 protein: CASSLSGRNYGYTF; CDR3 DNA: TGTGCCAGCAGCTTATCGGGAAGGAACTATGGCTACACCTTC
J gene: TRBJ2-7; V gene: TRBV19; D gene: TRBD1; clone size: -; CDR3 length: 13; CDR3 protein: CASRKQGAHEQYF; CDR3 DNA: TGTGCCAGTAGGAAACAGGGGGCCCACGAGCAGTACTTC
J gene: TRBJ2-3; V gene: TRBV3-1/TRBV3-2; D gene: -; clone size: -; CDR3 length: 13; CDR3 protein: CASSSSWPDTQYF; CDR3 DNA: TGTGCCAGCAGTTCCTCTTGGCCAGATACGCAGTATTTT
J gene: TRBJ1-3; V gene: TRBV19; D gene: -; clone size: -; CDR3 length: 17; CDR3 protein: CASSILIRSGSGNTIYF; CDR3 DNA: TGTGCCAGTAGTATACTTATAAGGTCGGGATCTGGAAACACCATATATTTT
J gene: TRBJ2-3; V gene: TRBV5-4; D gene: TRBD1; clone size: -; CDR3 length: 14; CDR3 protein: CASSYGQGTDTQYF; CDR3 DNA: TGTGCCAGCAGCTACGGACAGGGCACAGATACGCAGTATTTT
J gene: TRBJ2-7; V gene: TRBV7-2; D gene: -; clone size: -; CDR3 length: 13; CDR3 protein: CASSLAEQAIKYF; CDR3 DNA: TGTGCCAGCAGCTTAGCGGAACAGGCGATTAAGTACTTC
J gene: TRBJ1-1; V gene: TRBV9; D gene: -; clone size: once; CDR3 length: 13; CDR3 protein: CASSVALNTEAFF; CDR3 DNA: TGTGCCAGCAGCGTAGCACTTAACACTGAAGCTTTCTTT
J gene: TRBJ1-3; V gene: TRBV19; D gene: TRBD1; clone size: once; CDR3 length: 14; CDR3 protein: CASETGTGGHTIYF; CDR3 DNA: TGTGCCAGTGAGACCGGGACAGGGGGTCACACCATATATTTT
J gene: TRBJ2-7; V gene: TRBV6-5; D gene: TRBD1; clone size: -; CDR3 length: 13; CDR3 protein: CASTRQGLDEQYF; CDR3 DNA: TGTGCCAGCACCCGACAGGGATTGGACGAGCAGTACTTC
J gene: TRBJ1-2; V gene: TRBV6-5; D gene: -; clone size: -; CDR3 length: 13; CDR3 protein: CASRPSGNYGYTF; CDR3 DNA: TGTGCCAGCAGGCCCTCGGGGAACTATGGCTACACCTTC
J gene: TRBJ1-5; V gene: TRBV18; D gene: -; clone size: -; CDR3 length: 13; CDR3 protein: CASSPGEEQPQHF; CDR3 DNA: TGTGCCAGCTCACCCGGGGAAGAGCAGCCCCAGCATTTT
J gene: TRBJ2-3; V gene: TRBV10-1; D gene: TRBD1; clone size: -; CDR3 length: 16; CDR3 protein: CASSESRGLGTDTQYF; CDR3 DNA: TGCGCCAGCAGTGAGTCCAGGGGGCTCGGCACAGATACGCAGTATTTT
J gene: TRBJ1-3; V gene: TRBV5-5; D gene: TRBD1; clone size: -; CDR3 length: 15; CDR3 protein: CASSFGVQGGNTIYF; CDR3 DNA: TGTGCCAGCAGCTTTGGAGTACAGGGGGGAAACACCATATATTTT
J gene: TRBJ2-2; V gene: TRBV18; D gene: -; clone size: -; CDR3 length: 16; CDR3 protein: CASSQLVADNTGELFF; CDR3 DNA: TGTGCCAGCTCACAATTGGTAGCGGACAACACCGGGGAGCTGTTTTTT
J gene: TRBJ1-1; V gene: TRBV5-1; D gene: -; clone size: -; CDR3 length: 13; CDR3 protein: CASSLRVNTEAFF; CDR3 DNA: TGCGCCAGCAGCCTGAGGGTGAACACTGAAGCTTTCTTT
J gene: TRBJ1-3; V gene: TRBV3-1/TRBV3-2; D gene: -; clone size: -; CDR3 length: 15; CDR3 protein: CASSQDRGQGNTIYF; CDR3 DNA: TGTGCCAGCAGCCAAGACCGGGGTCAGGGAAACACCATATATTTT
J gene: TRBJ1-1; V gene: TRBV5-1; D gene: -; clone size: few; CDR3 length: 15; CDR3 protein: CASSLDGRGNTEAFF; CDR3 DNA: TGCGCCAGCAGCTTGGATGGCAGGGGTAACACTGAAGCTTTCTTT
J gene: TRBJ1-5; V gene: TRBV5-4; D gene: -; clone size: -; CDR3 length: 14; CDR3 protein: CASSLQGNDQPQHF; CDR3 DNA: TGTGCCAGCAGCTTGCAGGGGAATGATCAGCCCCAGCATTTT
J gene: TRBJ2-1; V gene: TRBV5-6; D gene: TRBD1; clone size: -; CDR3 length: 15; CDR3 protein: CASSRTGLLYNEQFF; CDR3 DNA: TGTGCCAGCAGTCGGACAGGGCTTCTATACAATGAGCAGTTCTTC
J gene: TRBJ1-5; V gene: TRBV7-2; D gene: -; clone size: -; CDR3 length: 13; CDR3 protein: CASSPDSYQPQHF; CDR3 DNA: TGTGCCAGCAGCCCTGACAGTTATCAGCCCCAGCATTTT
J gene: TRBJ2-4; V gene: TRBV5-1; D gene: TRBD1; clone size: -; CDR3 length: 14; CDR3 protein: CASSFGDRGNIQYF; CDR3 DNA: TGCGCCAGCAGCTTTGGGGACAGGGGAAACATTCAGTACTTC
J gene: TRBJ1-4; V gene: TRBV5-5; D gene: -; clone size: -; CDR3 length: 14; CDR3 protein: CASSLTGANEKLFF; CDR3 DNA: TGTGCCAGCAGCTTGACAGGCGCTAATGAAAAACTGTTTTTT
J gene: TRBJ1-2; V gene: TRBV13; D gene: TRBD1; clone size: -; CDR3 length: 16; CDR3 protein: CASSPRPTGDLSGYTF; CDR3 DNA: TGTGCCAGCAGCCCCCGCCCGACAGGGGACTTAAGTGGCTACACCTTC
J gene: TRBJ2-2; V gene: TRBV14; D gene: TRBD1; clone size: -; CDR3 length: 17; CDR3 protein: CASSPLWLQGAAGELFF; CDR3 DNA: TGTGCCAGCAGCCCCCTGTGGTTACAGGGGGCTGCCGGGGAGCTGTTTTTT
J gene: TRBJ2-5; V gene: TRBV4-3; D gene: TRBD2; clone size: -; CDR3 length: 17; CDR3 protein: CASSQDPSGGVVETQYF; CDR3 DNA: TGCGCCAGCAGCCAAGATCCTAGCGGGGGGGTTGTAGAGACCCAGTACTTC
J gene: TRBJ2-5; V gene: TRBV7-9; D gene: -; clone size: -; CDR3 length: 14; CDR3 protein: CASRHYPLQETQYF; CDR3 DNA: TGTGCCAGCAGACACTACCCTCTACAAGAGACCCAGTACTTC
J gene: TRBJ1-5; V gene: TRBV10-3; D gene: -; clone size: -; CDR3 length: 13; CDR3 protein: CAIRWTEGQPQHF; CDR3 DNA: TGTGCCATCAGATGGACAGAGGGTCAGCCCCAGCATTTT
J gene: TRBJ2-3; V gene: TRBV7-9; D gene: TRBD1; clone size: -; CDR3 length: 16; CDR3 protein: CASSLAQGGEGDTQYF; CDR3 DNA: TGTGCCAGCAGCTTAGCGCAAGGGGGCGAGGGGGATACGCAGTATTTT
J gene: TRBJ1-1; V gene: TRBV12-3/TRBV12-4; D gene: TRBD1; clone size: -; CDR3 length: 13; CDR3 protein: CASSWTGNTEAFF; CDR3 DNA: TGTGCCAGCAGTTGGACAGGGAACACTGAAGCTTTCTTT
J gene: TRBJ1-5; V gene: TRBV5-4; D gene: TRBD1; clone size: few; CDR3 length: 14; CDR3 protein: CASSRDRVGQPQHF; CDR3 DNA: TGTGCCAGCAGCCGGGACAGGGTCGGACAGCCCCAGCATTTT
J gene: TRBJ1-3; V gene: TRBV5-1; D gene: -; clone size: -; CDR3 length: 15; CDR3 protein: CASSFTGFSGNTIYF; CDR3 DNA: TGCGCCAGCAGCTTTACAGGGTTCTCTGGAAACACCATATATTTT
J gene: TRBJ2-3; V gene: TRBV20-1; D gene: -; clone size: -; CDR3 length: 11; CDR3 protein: CSASIQDTQYF; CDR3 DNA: TGCAGTGCTAGTATCCAAGATACGCAGTATTTT
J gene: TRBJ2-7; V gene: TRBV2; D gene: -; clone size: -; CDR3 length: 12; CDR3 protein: CASREGSYEQYF; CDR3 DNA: TGTGCCAGCAGGGAGGGCTCCTACGAGCAGTACTTC